The present entry profiles one TCR beta chain with its context. The clone's antigen remains unknown. No much larger clone is present one base from it, and per-base qualities are unavailable. This specimen comes from a study of T cells in Graves' hyperthyroidism and ophthalmopathy (dated by TCRdb to between 2018 and 2021). In terms of the full investigation: Peripheral blood was sampled at the time of initial diagnosis, prior to any treatment. After sampling, hyperthyroidism patients received methimazole starting at 30 mg daily, and ophthalmopathy patients received high-dose intravenous methylprednisolone. The 95 to 100 discovery patients were randomly divided into training and test sets at a 7:3 ratio. TCR Vbeta CDR3 sequencing of 120 to 150 peripheral blood samples (approximately 44 ophthalmopathy, about 74 hyperthyroidism and around 17 progressor patients) is reported in the paper. TCR V-J signatures able to tell the groups apart were searched for in a discovery cohort of 95 to 100 patients, of whom 40 to 45 had Graves' ophthalmopathy and roughly 59 had stable Graves' hyperthyroidism. Whether ophthalmopathy could be predicted prospectively was tested in an independent validation cohort made up of under 20 hyperthyroidism patients plus 17 patients who later progressed to ophthalmopathy. Thyroid tissue and blood T-cell repertoires from over 5 Graves' hyperthyroidism patients were also compared in the study.

The TCR beta CDR3 regions were amplified from the RNA transcripts. For the first round of RT-PCR on the TCR CDR3, the HTBI primer set was used together with the Qiagen OneStep RT-PCR kit. A second multiplex PCR round built the libraries, followed by size selection and purification. The libraries were sequenced on an Illumina HiSeq2000 using paired-end 100 bp reads. Per the authors' processing: SOAPnuke was used to process the raw data, throwing out any read that contained adapters or uncalled bases, had a mean Phred below 15, or lacked an exact constant-primer or identifier match. COPE v1.2.5 was used to merge high-quality paired reads, and clonotypes were defined as unique nucleotide sequences. MiTCR v1.1 was used to align clonotypes to the IMGT TRBV, TRBD and TRBJ reference segments. The analysis included only V-J combinations with a frequency above 0.0001, which together covered around 99% of the repertoires. The TCS score was defined as the ratio of F50 (clonal expansion) to E x V (chaos), calculated using BLOSUM62-based TCRdist between CDR3 peptides within each V-J. Welch's t-statistics and random forest reduced roughly 500 V-J features to 13, which were used in a naive Bayes classifier (R e1071). Using fastp at Q25 and MiXCR, TCRdb reprocessed the public reads and kept productive beta chains. CDR3 protein duplicates are merged, each entry listing the most common genes and DNA. The V and J calls come from TCRdb's annotation, not from the publication. Within this sample are 300,000 to 400,000 distinct CDR3 sequences, with 15% to 20% of them counted one time only. Around 50% of the sample goes to the ten largest clones.

There are 15 amino acids in the CDR3, from cysteine to phenylalanine inclusive. The retained sequence is limited to the CDR3, 45 bases, with the frame set at the first base. Relative to germline, V is missing 0 bases and J is missing 4 bases, with 4 bases of the junction outside any gene match. The CDR1 and CDR2 encoded by the germline V gene are SGDLS and YYNGEE. A patient counted as having stable Graves' hyperthyroidism if no progression to ophthalmopathy occurred over 18 months of follow-up. Hyperthyroidism patients were newly diagnosed, with disease duration under 2 months, and aged 18 to 65 years. Patients with uncontrolled infections, other autoimmune diseases, pregnancy or lactation were excluded. Clinical symptoms, serum thyroxine and TRAb, thyroid ultrasound, and orbital computed tomography formed the basis for the diagnoses. PBMCs were separated from 8 to 10 ml of fresh peripheral blood using Ficoll-Paque density gradient centrifugation. Total RNA was extracted using Trizol reagent, and RNA quality was assessed on an Agilent 2100 Bioanalyzer.

The paper's findings and limits, for the study overall: In validation, the model predicted progression to ophthalmopathy with about 71% sensitivity and over 72% specificity, a median of roughly seven months before onset. Most expanded thyroid clonotypes (frequency above 0.001) were also found in blood, which suggests that blood repertoires may mirror thyroid immune responses. Sample size was not statistically predetermined, and blinding of investigators to group allocation was not performed. A 13 V-J signature model separated ophthalmopathy from stable hyperthyroidism, with around 90% sensitivity and approximately 81% specificity in cross-validation and 80%/75% in testing.

The rearranged segments are TRBV9 and TRBJ2-5; the central 9 bases match TRBD1. This clonotype was sampled from a woman in her fifties or sixties with Graves' hyperthyroidism. The specimen was blood. The DNA reads as follows: TGTGCCAGCAGCGTAGGGGGGACAGGGAGAGAGACCCAGTACTTC. Translated, this gives CASSVGGTGRETQYF.